This T cell receptor (beta chain) was captured by sequencing in a study of cytomegalovirus exposure and HLA in healthy donors. Study as a whole: A prior study identified 110 million or so unique TCR beta sequences from 200 million or so T cells.

The CDR3 sequence is 16 residues long. Germline CDR1 is SGHNT and CDR2 is YYREEE (reference sequence). V was pared by 9 bases and J by 1 base, with 9 bases of the junction left unmatched. A remark on this clone: Its matching antigen is unknown.

Donors were nominally healthy when sampled, though unrecorded immune exposures were likely. Findings and limits, study-wide: The authors judged a highly shared variant cluster likely a sequencing artifact. Most of the TCR beta V segments (in an earlier analysis) were productive either about 87% or about 30% of the time.

The PCR made use of 60 Vbeta and 13 Jbeta primers. This table comes from immunoSEQ multiplex PCR, and its TCRdb copy is limited to in-frame clones, with some not included. Among around 190,000 clones listed, just under 80% were seen once. The TCR originated in a female donor in good health and CMV-seronegative. The chain links TRBV5-4 to TRBJ2-6, with 8 bases matching TRBD2. Sequenced material: PBMCs. The CDR3 nucleotides read TGTGCCACAACGGGACTAGGTCTTTCTGGGGCCAACGTCCTGACTTTC. Translating it yields CATTGLGLSGANVLTF.